The source of this T cell receptor (beta chain) is a study of blood T cell repertoires in COVID-19. In the study overall: Sites in the United States, Italy and Spain provided acute and convalescent COVID-19 samples. In each case, the material was cDNA or gDNA derived from T cells, B-cell-depleted T cells, or PBMCs.

Data came from immunoSEQ multiplex PCR; TCRdb stores just in-frame clones and leaves some out. Here the sample spans approximately 260,000 clones, about 85% being singletons. Germline V lookup: CDR1 LNHDA, CDR2 SQIVND (reference sequence). The V segment lost 4 bases and the J segment 3 bases; nucleotides outside the gene matches: 5. The CDR3 is made up of 16 amino acids. Which cohort a participant joined came from the clinical history participants gave. This chain links TRBV19 with TRBJ2-5, with 13 bases aligning to TRBD2. Material: PBMCs or T cells enriched from blood (not recorded which). The TCR sequence derives from a woman in her twenties or thirties with acute COVID-19. CDR3 nucleotides: TGTGCCAGTAGTACGGTAGGACTAGCGGGAGAAGAGACCCAGTACTTC. This encodes CASSTVGLAGEETQYF.